The sequence of this T cell receptor beta chain was determined in a study of graft-versus-host responses after intestinal transplantation. CDR1 and CDR2 from the germline V gene are SGHTA and FQGNSA. V was pared by 1 base and J by 0 bases, with 4 bases between. The CDR3 runs to 13 residues. Details on this clone: The target antigen is unknown.

The protocol was immunoSEQ multiplex PCR, while the TCRdb copy is restricted to in-frame clones and leaves out a portion. This table holds around 97,000 clones, 91% found once. Study outcomes and limitations: The recipient marrow held GvH clones, and some of them showed up first in ileum or blood. Across patients carrying graft-donor T cell macrochimerism, allografts held high graft-versus-host to host-versus-graft clonal ratios.

Sequences were derived from unstimulated CD4+ T cells sorted from spleen or lymph node cells, sampled before transplant. The sequence derives from a human donor who was the organ donor for an intestinal transplant. The V and J genes are TRBV7-2 and TRBJ2-7; no clear D. CDR3 nucleotide sequence: TGTGCCAGCAGCTTAGGACACTCCTACGAGCAGTACTTC. As protein: CASSLGHSYEQYF.